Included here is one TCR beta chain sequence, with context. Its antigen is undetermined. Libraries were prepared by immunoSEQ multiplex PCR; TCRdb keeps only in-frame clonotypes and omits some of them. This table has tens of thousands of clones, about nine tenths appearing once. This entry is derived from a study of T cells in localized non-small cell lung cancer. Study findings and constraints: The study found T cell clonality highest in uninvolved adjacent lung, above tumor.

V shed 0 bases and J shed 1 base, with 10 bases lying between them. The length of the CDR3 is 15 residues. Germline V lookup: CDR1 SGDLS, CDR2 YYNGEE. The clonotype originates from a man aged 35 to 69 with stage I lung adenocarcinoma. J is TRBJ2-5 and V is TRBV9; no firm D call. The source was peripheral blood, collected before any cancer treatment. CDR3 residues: CASSVGSITQETQYF. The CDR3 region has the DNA TGTGCCAGCAGCGTAGGTAGTATTACCCAAGAGACCCAGTACTTC.